This is a list of T cell receptor beta chains from one sample in a study of T cell changes during pregnancy in multiple sclerosis. Generated by immunoSEQ multiplex PCR, the TCRdb table keeps only in-frame clones and is missing some. The sample records tens of thousands of clones, 85% to 90% being singletons. The sample was peripheral blood, taken after pregnancy. The receptors originated from a female donor in good health, enrolled as a control in a pregnancy study. CDR3s include the opening cysteine and the closing phenylalanine or tryptophan. The D gene is left open where the match is weak. Clone size is not always given. Where it is, it says once, few, many or a class for expanded clones.

CDR3 protein,CDR3 DNA,V gene,CDR3 length,D gene,J gene,clone size
CASSLALRETQYF,TGTGCCAGCAGCTTAGCTCTGCGGGAGACCCAGTACTTC,TRBV7-9,13,NA,TRBJ2-5,NA
CASSRLGAGLAGSYNEQFF,TGTGCCAGCAGCCGCCTCGGGGCTGGACTAGCGGGTTCCTACAATGAGCAGTTCTTC,TRBV4-2,19,TRBD2,TRBJ2-1,NA
CASSSTSGTGSLNQPQHF,TGTGCCAGCAGCTCAACCTCCGGGACAGGGTCCCTCAATCAGCCCCAGCATTTT,TRBV7-2,18,TRBD1,TRBJ1-5,NA
CASSLGTGNTGELFF,TGTGCTAGCAGCTTAGGGACAGGGAACACCGGGGAGCTGTTTTTT,TRBV7-7,15,TRBD1,TRBJ2-2,NA
CASSLERGNTEAFF,TGTGCCAGCAGCTTAGAAAGGGGGAACACTGAAGCTTTCTTT,TRBV6-6,14,NA,TRBJ1-1,NA
CASCLSGVNYEQYF,TGTGCCAGCTGCCTAAGCGGGGTTAACTACGAGCAGTACTTC,TRBV11-2,14,TRBD2,TRBJ2-7,once
CASSESGFSEKLFF,TGTGCCAGCAGTGAATCCGGGTTTTCAGAAAAACTGTTTTTT,TRBV25-1,14,NA,TRBJ1-4,NA
CASGLTGGDTEAFF,TGTGCTAGTGGGTTGACAGGGGGCGACACTGAAGCTTTCTTT,TRBV12-5,14,TRBD1,TRBJ1-1,NA
CASSIRQGPWETQYF,TGTGCCAGCAGTATCCGACAGGGGCCGTGGGAGACCCAGTACTTC,TRBV28,15,TRBD1,TRBJ2-5,NA
CASSSGQGRRRNQPQHF,TGTGCCAGCAGTTCCGGACAGGGGAGGCGGCGCAATCAGCCCCAGCATTTT,TRBV27,17,TRBD1,TRBJ1-5,NA
CASSLSGTGGSNQPQHF,TGTGCCAGCAGCCTCTCCGGGACAGGGGGGAGCAATCAGCCCCAGCATTTT,TRBV7-2,17,TRBD1,TRBJ1-5,NA
CASSVGASGRAGEGYEQYF,TGTGCCAGCAGTGTGGGAGCTAGCGGGAGGGCCGGAGAGGGATACGAGCAGTACTTC,TRBV2,19,TRBD2,TRBJ2-7,NA
CASSFTGPRGNIQYF,TGTGCCAGCAGCTTTACAGGCCCAAGGGGGAACATTCAGTACTTC,TRBV7-9,15,NA,TRBJ2-4,NA
CASSLGGGGKGFNEQFF,TGTGCCAGCAGCTTAGGGGGTGGAGGGAAGGGGTTCAATGAGCAGTTCTTC,TRBV7-9,17,NA,TRBJ2-1,medium-sized
CAWRTPSRISGETQYF,TGTGCCTGGAGGACCCCCAGCCGCATCTCCGGGGAGACCCAGTACTTC,TRBV30,16,NA,TRBJ2-5,NA
CASSRDRVTEAFF,TGCGCCAGCAGTCGGGACAGGGTGACTGAAGCTTTCTTT,TRBV10-1,13,TRBD1,TRBJ1-1,once
CASTGQAVTGELFF,TGTGCCAGCACGGGACAGGCAGTCACCGGGGAGCTGTTTTTT,TRBV6-1,14,TRBD1,TRBJ2-2,NA
CASSSGQANYGYTF,TGTGCCAGCAGTTCGGGTCAAGCTAACTATGGCTACACCTTC,TRBV27,14,NA,TRBJ1-2,NA
CASSLKQGGGQPQHF,TGTGCCAGCTCACTCAAACAGGGTGGGGGACAGCCCCAGCATTTT,TRBV18,15,NA,TRBJ1-5,NA
CASSPLGGGNTEAFF,TGTGCCAGCAGCCCCCTTGGGGGGGGGAACACTGAAGCTTTCTTT,TRBV13,15,NA,TRBJ1-1,NA
CASSPPRAGGNTEAFF,TGTGCCAGCTCACCGCCGAGGGCCGGGGGGAACACTGAAGCTTTCTTT,TRBV18,16,NA,TRBJ1-1,NA
CAWSNLPPGQEVTGELFF,TGTGCCTGGAGCAACCTCCCCCCGGGACAGGAGGTCACCGGGGAGCTGTTTTTT,TRBV30,18,TRBD1,TRBJ2-2,NA
CASRHEPVANTEAFF,TGTGCCAGCAGGCACGAACCGGTAGCTAACACTGAAGCTTTCTTT,TRBV11-2,15,NA,TRBJ1-1,NA
CASSWGGTGAYGYTF,TGTGCCAGCAGTTGGGGGGGGACAGGGGCCTATGGCTACACCTTC,TRBV6-5,15,TRBD1,TRBJ1-2,NA
CASSSFTGGPNQPQHF,TGTGCCAGCTCAAGCTTTACAGGGGGACCCAATCAGCCCCAGCATTTT,TRBV18,16,TRBD1,TRBJ1-5,NA
CASSIPGTRSYEQYF,TGTGCCAGCAGCATCCCCGGGACAAGAAGCTACGAGCAGTACTTC,TRBV11-2,15,NA,TRBJ2-7,NA
CAISRLAGDYEQYF,TGTGCCATCAGTCGACTAGCGGGAGACTACGAGCAGTACTTC,TRBV10-3,14,TRBD2,TRBJ2-7,NA
CASSPGQILGGNTIYF,TGTGCCAGCTCCCCCGGACAGATCTTAGGAGGAAACACCATATATTTT,TRBV18,16,NA,TRBJ1-3,NA
CAISATGYGYTF,TGTGCCATCAGTGCTACAGGGTATGGCTACACCTTC,TRBV10-3,12,NA,TRBJ1-2,NA
CATRGGSSYNEQFF,TGTGCCACACGAGGCGGGAGCTCCTACAATGAGCAGTTCTTC,TRBV6-4,14,TRBD2,TRBJ2-1,NA
CASSFRANTGELFF,TGCGCCAGCAGCTTTCGAGCGAACACCGGGGAGCTGTTTTTT,TRBV5-1,14,NA,TRBJ2-2,NA
CASSIGGLGEKLFF,TGTGCCAGTAGTATAGGGGGGCTTGGTGAAAAACTGTTTTTT,TRBV19,14,NA,TRBJ1-4,NA
CASSPGLAGVRPHEQYF,TGTGCCAGCAGTCCCGGACTAGCGGGAGTTCGTCCCCACGAGCAGTACTTC,TRBV5-4,17,TRBD2,TRBJ2-7,NA
CAISVLGTGGEQYF,TGTGCCATCAGTGTATTGGGGACAGGCGGCGAGCAGTACTTC,TRBV10-3,14,TRBD1,TRBJ2-7,NA
CTSSQPGGKSYEQYF,TGCACCAGCAGCCAACCGGGGGGGAAATCCTACGAGCAGTACTTC,TRBV1,15,NA,TRBJ2-7,NA
CASSDGTALSSEQYF,TGTGCCAGCAGTGACGGGACAGCTCTCTCCTCCGAGCAGTACTTC,TRBV25-1,15,TRBD1,TRBJ2-7,NA
CASSGYRDRGLPNEKLFF,TGTGCCAGCAGCGGTTACCGGGACAGGGGGCTCCCGAATGAAAAACTGTTTTTT,TRBV7-9,18,TRBD1,TRBJ1-4,NA
CASSMTSGPSPQYF,TGTGCCAGCAGCATGACTAGCGGGCCCTCCCCCCAGTACTTC,TRBV9,14,TRBD2,TRBJ2-5,once
CASSAPLVICGRTQYF,TGTGCCAGCAGCGCCCCCTTAGTGATCTGCGGGCGGACCCAGTACTTC,TRBV6-7,16,NA,TRBJ2-5,NA
CASSYSMQGNTIYF,TGTGCCAGCAGTTACTCTATGCAGGGAAACACCATATATTTT,TRBV6-5,14,NA,TRBJ1-3,NA
CASSSFLGQGATYGYTF,TGCGCCAGCAGCTCATTCCTCGGACAGGGGGCGACCTATGGCTACACCTTC,TRBV5-1,17,TRBD1,TRBJ1-2,once
CASSTAQFPYNEQFF,TGTGCCAGCAGTACCGCCCAGTTCCCGTACAATGAGCAGTTCTTC,TRBV6-6,15,NA,TRBJ2-1,once
CAWSPGTGAYQYF,TGTGCCTGGAGTCCAGGGACAGGGGCATATCAGTACTTC,TRBV30,13,TRBD1,TRBJ2-7,NA
CSVGASGYGYTF,TGCAGCGTTGGGGCAAGCGGATATGGCTACACCTTC,TRBV29-1,12,NA,TRBJ1-2,NA
CASSTVQGVGETQYF,TGTGCCAGTAGTACGGTCCAGGGGGTTGGAGAGACCCAGTACTTC,TRBV19,15,TRBD1,TRBJ2-5,NA
CASWERPTGELFF,TGTGCCAGCTGGGAGCGGCCCACCGGGGAGCTGTTTTTT,TRBV6-5,13,NA,TRBJ2-2,once
CASSPPGQGAGTGELFF,TGTGCCAGCTCACCGCCGGGACAGGGGGCTGGCACCGGGGAGCTGTTTTTT,TRBV18,17,TRBD1,TRBJ2-2,NA
CASSLGAGGAEQYF,TGTGCCAGCAGCTTAGGGGCCGGGGGGGCCGAGCAGTACTTC,TRBV7-2,14,TRBD2,TRBJ2-7,NA
CASSQVKSREQYF,TGCGCCAGCAGCCAAGTGAAATCCAGGGAGCAGTACTTC,TRBV4-3,13,NA,TRBJ2-7,NA
CASSPYGYTGELFF,TGTGCCAGCAGCCCTTACGGGTACACCGGGGAGCTGTTTTTT,TRBV7-8,14,NA,TRBJ2-2,NA